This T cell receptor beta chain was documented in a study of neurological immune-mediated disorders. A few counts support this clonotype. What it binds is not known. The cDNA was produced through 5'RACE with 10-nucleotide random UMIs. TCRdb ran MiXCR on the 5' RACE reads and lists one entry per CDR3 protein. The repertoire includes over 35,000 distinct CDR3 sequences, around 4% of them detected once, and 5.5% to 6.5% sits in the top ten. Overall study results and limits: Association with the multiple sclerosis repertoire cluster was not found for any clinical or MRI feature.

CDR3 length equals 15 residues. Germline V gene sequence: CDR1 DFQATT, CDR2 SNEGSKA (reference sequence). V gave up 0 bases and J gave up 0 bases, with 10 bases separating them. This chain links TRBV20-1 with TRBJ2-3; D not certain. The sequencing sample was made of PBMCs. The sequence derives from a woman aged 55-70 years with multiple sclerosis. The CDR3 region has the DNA TGCAGTGCTAGAGATTTGTGGGGAAGCACAGATACGCAGTATTTT. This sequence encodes CSARDLWGSTDTQYF.